These 12 T cell receptor beta chains share one sample of origin, sequenced in a study of CD8 T cells in ankylosing spondylitis. The study, taken as a whole, reports: Seemingly distinctive of ankylosing spondylitis blood was a TCR beta motif formed by eight highly homologous variants.

Each CDR3 protein gets one entry after TCRdb re-called the 5' RACE reads with MiXCR. The sample contains 100,000 to 150,000 distinct CDR3 sequences, over 15% of which appear only once. Their antigens remain unidentified. Specimen: blood, either unsorted or a sorted T cell fraction (not recorded which). These receptors all stem from a male donor with ankylosing spondylitis.

The V and J genes are TRBV12-3 or TRBV12-4 and TRBJ2-3; 10 bases fit TRBD1. This CDR3 is built from 15 residues. The ends lost 5 bases at V and 3 bases at J; junction bases unmatched: 5. The CDR3 bases are TGTGCCAGCAGTCTCGACAGGGGGCGTACAGATACGCAGTATTTT. This gives the protein CASSLDRGRTDTQYF.

The V call is TRBV11-1, the J call TRBJ2-3; the match to TRBD2 covers 13 bases. J lost 4 bases, V lost 1 base, and 11 bases had no gene match. Germline V lookup: CDR1 SGHAT, CDR2 FQDESV (reference sequence). The CDR3 loop spans 19 amino acids. Here the CDR3 DNA reads TGTGCCAGCAGCTTAGTCGCGGGGACTAGCGGGAATCCGGCAGATACGCAGTATTTT. This codes for CASSLVAGTSGNPADTQYF.

The sample holds a few counts of this clonotype. V is TRBV27 and J is TRBJ2-1; D may be TRBD2 (5 bases). Germline V gene data show CDR1 as MNHEY and CDR2 as SMNVEV (reference sequence). The CDR3 totals 14 residues. Trimming pared 5 bases from V and 5 bases from J, leaving 13 bases between. The CDR3 DNA reads as TGTGCCAGCAGTCGGGGAGCACTTCACAATGAGCAGTTCTTC. Translating it yields CASSRGALHNEQFF.

V gene TRBV11-3 combines with J gene TRBJ2-1; D gene ambiguous. The V end was cut by 1 base, the J end by 8 bases, with 9 bases between. Germline V gives CDR1 SGHNT, CDR2 YENEEA. The CDR3 sequence is 13 residues long. The CDR3 DNA reads as TGTGCCAGCAGCTTAGGATTAGCCGATGAGCAGTTCTTC. It translates to CASSLGLADEQFF. Using reference TRBV11-3 and TRBJ2-1 for the parts outside the CDR3, the full variable domain is EAGVVQSPRYKIIEKKQPVAFWCNPISGHNTLYWYLQNLGQGPELLIRYENEEAVDDSQLPKDRFSAERLKGVDSTLKIQPAELGDSAVYLCASSLGLADEQFFGPGTRLTVL.

This clonotype was picked up a small number of times. The CDR3, as DNA: TGTGCCAGCAGTTTATCGTTCCAGGCGCAGGAAGCTTTCTTT. This encodes CASSLSFQAQEAFF. The chain recombines TRBV27 with TRBJ1-1; D gene uncertain. The ends were cut back, 0 bases at V and 8 bases at J, with 13 bases in the middle. In germline, CDR1 is MNHEY, CDR2 SMNVEV (reference sequence). The CDR3 is 14 amino acids.

In its sample, this clonotype was seen a few times. The rearrangement uses TRBV28 and TRBJ2-1, with D possibly being TRBD1 (6 bases). Trimming removed 5 bases at V and 7 bases at J, with 15 bases between. Germline V gene data show CDR1 as MDHEN and CDR2 as SYDVKM. The CDR3 covers 14 residues. The chain's CDR3 is CASSPPGTPNEQFF. CDR3 bases: TGTGCCAGCAGTCCCCCCGGGACACCGAATGAGCAGTTCTTC.

This clonotype has a handful of counts. The chain joins TRBV9 to TRBJ2-1; D could derive from TRBD1 or TRBD2 (5 bases each). V dropped 3 bases and J dropped 6 bases, with 10 bases sitting between them. The CDR3 sequence is 13 residues long. CDR1 and CDR2 (germline): SGDLS, YYNGEE. Written as DNA, the CDR3 is TGTGCCAGCAGCGCCGGGGACGGCAATGAGCAGTTCTTC. Translating it yields CASSAGDGNEQFF.

This clonotype has a handful of counts. The gene calls are TRBV6-5 and TRBJ2-1; weak D call: TRBD1 (6 bases). The CDR3 covers 17 residues. Trimming pared 4 bases from V and 3 bases from J, leaving 19 bases between. Germline CDR1 MNHEY, CDR2 SVGAGI. The CDR3 protein is CASSSAFPGHYYNEQFF. The CDR3 nucleotides are TGTGCCAGCAGTTCCGCTTTTCCGGGACACTACTACAATGAGCAGTTCTTC.

This clonotype was picked up a small number of times. The V gene is TRBV12-3 or TRBV12-4, the J gene TRBJ2-3; the D gene is possibly TRBD2 (6 bases). This CDR3 has 14 residues. V lost 5 bases to trimming and J lost 4 bases, with 13 bases between them. The CDR3 coding sequence is TGTGCCAGCAGTGCGGGACGGGCGGCAGATACGCAGTATTTT. Amino acid sequence: CASSAGRAADTQYF.

This sequence joins TRBV10-3 and TRBJ2-1, with 10 positions matching TRBD2. The CDR3 extends over 14 amino acids. Germline V gene lookup returns CDR1 ENHRY and CDR2 SYGVKD. V lost 2 bases to trimming and J lost 8 bases; unmatched junction nucleotides: 3. The CDR3 sequence is CAISEASGSYEQFF. DNA for the CDR3: TGTGCCATCAGTGAGGCTAGCGGGAGCTATGAGCAGTTCTTC.

The chain couples TRBV28 to TRBJ1-2; no reliable D call. Germline V gene data show CDR1 as MDHEN and CDR2 as SYDVKM. The CDR3 covers 17 residues. V lost 5 bases, J lost 4 bases, and 23 bases lay in between. The CDR3 DNA follows: TGTGCCAGCAGTCCCGCCCCCTCCGGATGGTTGAGCTATGGCTACACCTTC. Protein sequence: CASSPAPSGWLSYGYTF.

A few counts support this clonotype. V usage is TRBV7-8 and J usage is TRBJ2-2; D is unclear. The CDR3 totals 13 residues. V was cut by 1 base and J by 4 bases, with 4 bases left in between. Germline CDR1 and CDR2: SGHVS and FQNEAQ. In DNA, the CDR3 is TGTGCCAGCAGCTTAGAGCCCACCGGGGAGCTGTTTTTT. Translated, it gives CASSLEPTGELFF.